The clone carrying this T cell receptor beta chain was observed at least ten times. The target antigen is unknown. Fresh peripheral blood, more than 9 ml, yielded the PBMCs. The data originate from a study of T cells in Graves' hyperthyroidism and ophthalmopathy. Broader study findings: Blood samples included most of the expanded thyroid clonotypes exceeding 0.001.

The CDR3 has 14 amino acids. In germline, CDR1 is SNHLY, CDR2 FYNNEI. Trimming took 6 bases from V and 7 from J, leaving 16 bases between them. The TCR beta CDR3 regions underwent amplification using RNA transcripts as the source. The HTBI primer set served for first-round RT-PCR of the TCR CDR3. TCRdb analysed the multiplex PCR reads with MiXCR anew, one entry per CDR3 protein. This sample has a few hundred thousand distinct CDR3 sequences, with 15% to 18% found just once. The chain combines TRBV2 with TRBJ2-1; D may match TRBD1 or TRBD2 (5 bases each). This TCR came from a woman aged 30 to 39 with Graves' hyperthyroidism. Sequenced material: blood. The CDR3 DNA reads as TGTGCCAGCAGGGGGGTCGAAGGGCGGAATGAGCAGTTCTTC. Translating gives CASRGVEGRNEQFF. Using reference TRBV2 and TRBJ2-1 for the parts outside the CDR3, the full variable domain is EPEVTQTPSHQVTQMGQEVILRCVPISNHLYFYWYRQILGQKVEFLVSFYNNEISEKSEIFDDQFSVERPDGSNFTLKIRSTKLEDSAMYFCASRGVEGRNEQFFGPGTRLTVL.